This TCR beta chain is from a study of blood T cell repertoires in COVID-19. Study background: Sites across the United States, Italy and Spain contributed samples from acute and convalescent COVID-19. PBMCs, B-cell-depleted T cells, or T cells were the source of the cDNA or gDNA that made up the material.

Seattle cases were enrolled at active infection and followed longitudinally. The CDR3 contains 13 residues. V dropped 7 bases and J dropped 5 bases, with 12 bases sitting between them. Source study methods: Scientists estimated how many nucleated cells there were by amplifying reference gene primers. Sequencing was performed with immunoSEQ multiplex PCR; in TCRdb, only in-frame clones are kept and a portion is missing. V, J and clone size reflect that table, while D and trimming were determined from the DNA. The sample consists of 150,000 to 250,000 clones, around 94% of them appearing once. Material for sequencing was peripheral blood. This sequence was found in a man aged 25 to 45 with COVID-19, enrolled during active disease. The chain is built from TRBV12-3 or TRBV12-4 and TRBJ2-1; tentative D call: TRBD2 (5 bases). CDR3 sequence (DNA): TGTGCCAGCAACACCCCCGGGGACAATGAGCAGTTCTTC. This gives the protein CASNTPGDNEQFF.